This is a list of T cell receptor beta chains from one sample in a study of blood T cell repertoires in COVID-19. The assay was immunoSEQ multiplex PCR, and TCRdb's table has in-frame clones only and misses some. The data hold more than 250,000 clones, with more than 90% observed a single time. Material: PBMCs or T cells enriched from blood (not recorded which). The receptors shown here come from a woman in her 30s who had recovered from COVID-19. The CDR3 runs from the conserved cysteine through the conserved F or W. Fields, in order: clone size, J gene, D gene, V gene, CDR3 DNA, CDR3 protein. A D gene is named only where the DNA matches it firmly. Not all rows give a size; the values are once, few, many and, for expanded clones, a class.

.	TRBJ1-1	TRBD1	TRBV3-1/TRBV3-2	TGTGCCAGCAGCCGAACAGGGGGCATTGAAGCTTTCTTT	CASSRTGGIEAFF
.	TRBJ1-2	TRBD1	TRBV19	TGTGCCAGTAGTATAGATGCGGGACAGGAAGGGGATGGCTACACCTTC	CASSIDAGQEGDGYTF
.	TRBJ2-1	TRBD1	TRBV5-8	TGTGCCAGCATCAACAGGGGCTCCTACAATGAGCAGTTCTTC	CASINRGSYNEQFF
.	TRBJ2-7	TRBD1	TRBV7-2	TGTGCCAGCGAGGACAGGGCCACCCCCTACGAGCAGTACTTC	CASEDRATPYEQYF
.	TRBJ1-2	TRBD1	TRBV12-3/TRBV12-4	TGTGCCAGCAGTCCGGGGGGACAGGATGGCTACACCTTC	CASSPGGQDGYTF
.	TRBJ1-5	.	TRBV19	TGTGCCACCGCTATAGGAGACAGCATTAATCAGCCCCAGCATTTT	CATAIGDSINQPQHF
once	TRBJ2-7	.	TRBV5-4	TGTGCCAGCAGCCCTCTAGTCGGGGACTACGAGCAGTACTTC	CASSPLVGDYEQYF
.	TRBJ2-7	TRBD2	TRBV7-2	TGTGCCAGCAGCTTACTAGCGGACTACGAGCAGTACTTC	CASSLLADYEQYF
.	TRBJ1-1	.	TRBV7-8	TGTGCCAGCAGCCGGGCGAGGGCTGAAGCTTTCTTT	CASSRARAEAFF
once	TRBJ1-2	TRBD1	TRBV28	TGTGCCAGCAGTTTCTCACCGGGACAGGGGGCAGCCTCCTATGGCTACACCTTC	CASSFSPGQGAASYGYTF
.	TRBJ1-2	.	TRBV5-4	TGTGCCAGCAGCAGGGGGACCGATGTATCAGTTGGCTACACCTTC	CASSRGTDVSVGYTF
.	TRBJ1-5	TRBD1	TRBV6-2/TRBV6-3	TGTGCCAGCAGCCTTCAGGGGGGAAGGAGCAATCAGCCCCAGCATTTT	CASSLQGGRSNQPQHF
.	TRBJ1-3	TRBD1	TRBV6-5	TGTGCCAGCAGTACCGGGACAGGGGTTGGAAACACCATATATTTT	CASSTGTGVGNTIYF
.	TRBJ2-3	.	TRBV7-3	TGTGCCAGCAGCCCTGGGGGACCGGCGGGGACGCAGTATTTT	CASSPGGPAGTQYF
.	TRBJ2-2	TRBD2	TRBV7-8	TGTGCCAGCAGCTTATCTTTTTTTGTTCGGCGGGAGGAGGCCGGGGAGCTGTTTTTT	CASSLSFFVRREEAGELFF
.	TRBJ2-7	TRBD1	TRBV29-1	TGCAGCGCCGGGACAGAGGCAAGCGAGCAGTACTTC	CSAGTEASEQYF
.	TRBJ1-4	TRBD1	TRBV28	TGTGCCAGCAGTTTCAGACAGGGGTTGTCGGATGAAAAACTGTTTTTT	CASSFRQGLSDEKLFF
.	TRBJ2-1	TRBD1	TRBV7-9	TGTGCCAGCAGCTTAGGACAGGGGCTGGGTGAGCAGTTCTTC	CASSLGQGLGEQFF
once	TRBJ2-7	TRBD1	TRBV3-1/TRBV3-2	TGTGCCAGCAGCCAAGATCACAGGGGGCACGAGCAGTACTTC	CASSQDHRGHEQYF
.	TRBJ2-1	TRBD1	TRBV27	TGTGCCAGCAGACGGGACAGTCCTTACAATGAGCAGTTCTTC	CASRRDSPYNEQFF
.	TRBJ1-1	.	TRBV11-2	TGTGCCAGCAGCTTAGTCAGACACTCGAACACTGAAGCTTTCTTT	CASSLVRHSNTEAFF
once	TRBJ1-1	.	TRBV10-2	TGCGCCAGCAGTGAGGGGAGGGGACGCGAGGCTTTCTTT	CASSEGRGREAFF
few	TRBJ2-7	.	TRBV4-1	TGCGCCAGCAGCCAAGACCCAGGAGGCTACGAGCAGTACTTC	CASSQDPGGYEQYF
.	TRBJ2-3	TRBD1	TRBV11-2	TGTGCCAGCAGGAAACCGGGACAGGGACAAAATACGCAGTATTTT	CASRKPGQGQNTQYF
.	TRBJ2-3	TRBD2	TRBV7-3	TGTGCCAGCAGCCCAACTAGCGGGCGCACAGATACGCAGTATTTT	CASSPTSGRTDTQYF
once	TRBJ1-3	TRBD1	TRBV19	TGTGCCAGTAGTGCCGGACAGGGATCAGGAAACACCATATATTTT	CASSAGQGSGNTIYF
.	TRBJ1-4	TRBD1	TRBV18	TGTGCCAGCTCACCGGGACAGGGGGTCAATGAAAAACTGTTTTTT	CASSPGQGVNEKLFF
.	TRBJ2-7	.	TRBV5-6	TGTGCCAGCAGCCTCGGTGAACAGTTCTACGAGCAGTACTTC	CASSLGEQFYEQYF
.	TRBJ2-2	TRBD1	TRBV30	TGTGCCTGGAGTGCGAGGGACAGACCCATCGGGGAGCTGTTTTTT	CAWSARDRPIGELFF
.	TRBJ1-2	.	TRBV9	TGTGCCAGCAGCTTACCCCCGGACTATGGCTACACCTTC	CASSLPPDYGYTF
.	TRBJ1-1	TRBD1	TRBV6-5	TGTGCCAGCAGTAAGGACAGGGGAAGGACTGAAGCTTTCTTT	CASSKDRGRTEAFF
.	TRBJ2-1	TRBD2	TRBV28	TGTGCCAGCAGTTCCCGATGGGGACTAGCGGTGCTGAGCTCCTACAATGAGCAGTTCTTC	CASSSRWGLAVLSSYNEQFF
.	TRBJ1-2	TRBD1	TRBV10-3	TGTGCCATCAGTGCCTCCGGACAGGTTAACTATGGCTACACCTTC	CAISASGQVNYGYTF
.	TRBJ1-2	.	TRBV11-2	TGTGCCAGCAGCTTAGTACCAGGGCTTGGCTACACCTTC	CASSLVPGLGYTF
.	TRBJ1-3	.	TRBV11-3	TGTGCCAGCAGCTTCAGTGGAAACACCATATATTTT	CASSFSGNTIYF
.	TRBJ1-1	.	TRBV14	TGTGCCAGCAGCCAAGTTCAGGGTAACACTGAAGCTTTCTTT	CASSQVQGNTEAFF
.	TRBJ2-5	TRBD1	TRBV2	TGTGCCAGCAGCGGACAGGGACAAGTCCAAGAGACCCAGTACTTC	CASSGQGQVQETQYF
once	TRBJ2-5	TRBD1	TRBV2	TGTGCCAGTGAGGGGGGACAGGGTCGGGAGACCCAGTACTTC	CASEGGQGRETQYF
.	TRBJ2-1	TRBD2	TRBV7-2	TGTGCCAGCAGCCACCGACTAGCGGGAGCGGGGAATGAGCAGTTCTTC	CASSHRLAGAGNEQFF
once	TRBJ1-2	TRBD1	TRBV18	TGTGCCAGCTCCCTCGGGACAGGGGAAATCTATGGCTACACCTTC	CASSLGTGEIYGYTF
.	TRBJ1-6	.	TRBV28	TGTGCCAGCAGTTCAAGCCCCCGGTCGAATTCACCCCTCCACTTT	CASSSSPRSNSPLHF
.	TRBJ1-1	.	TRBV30	TGTGCCTGGTCTATCTTCGGACAGCCGGGGGGGGGCTTT	CAWSIFGQPGGGF
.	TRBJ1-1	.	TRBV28	TGTGCCAGCACTCACCCCACAGCCAACACTGAAGCTTTCTTT	CASTHPTANTEAFF
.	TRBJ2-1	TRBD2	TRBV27	TGTGCCAGCAAATTCTTAGCGGGAGAAAAGGGAAATGAGCAGTTCTTC	CASKFLAGEKGNEQFF
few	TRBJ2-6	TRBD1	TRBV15	TGTGCCACCGGTACCCGACAGGGGGACAGTTCTGGGGCCAACGTCCTGACTTTC	CATGTRQGDSSGANVLTF
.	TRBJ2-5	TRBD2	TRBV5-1	TGCGCCAGCAGCTTTGGCGGGAGTGGGCAAGAGACCCAGTACTTC	CASSFGGSGQETQYF
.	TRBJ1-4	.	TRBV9	TGTGCCAGCAGCCCTCCTGCAACTAATGAAAAACTGTTTTTT	CASSPPATNEKLFF
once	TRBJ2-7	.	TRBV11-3	TGTGCCAGCAGCTTAGCCAGCTACGAGCAGTACTTC	CASSLASYEQYF
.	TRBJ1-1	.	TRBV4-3	TGCGCCAGCAGCCAAGCGGGATATAACACTGAAGCTTTCTTT	CASSQAGYNTEAFF
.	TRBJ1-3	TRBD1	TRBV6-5	TGTGCCAGCAGTCGGACAGGGGATGGAAACACCATATATTTT	CASSRTGDGNTIYF
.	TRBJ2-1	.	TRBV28	TGTGCCAGCACCCTTCCGCGACACCCTGAGCAGTTCTTC	CASTLPRHPEQFF
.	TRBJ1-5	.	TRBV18	TGTGCCAGCTCTGAGGGAGAGGATCAGCCCCAGCATTTT	CASSEGEDQPQHF
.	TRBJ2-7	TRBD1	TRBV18	TGTGCCAGCTCACCACCGTCGACAGGGGGGCTGGAGCAGTACTTC	CASSPPSTGGLEQYF